Listed below are T cell receptor beta chains from one sample, sequenced in a study of cytomegalovirus exposure and HLA in healthy donors. The repertoire was sequenced with immunoSEQ multiplex PCR; TCRdb's copy has only in-frame clones and lacks some. Among some 150,000 clones listed, about four fifths were seen once. Sequenced input: PBMCs. These receptors were collected from a man aged 30 to 45 in good health and CMV-seronegative. CDR3s include the opening cysteine and the closing phenylalanine or tryptophan. The order of the fields is CDR3 length, V gene, clone size, D gene, J gene, CDR3 protein, CDR3 DNA. A D gene is named only where the DNA matches it firmly. Clone size is stated in some rows and not others, as once, few, many or a class when expanded.

cdr3_length: 11; v_call: TRBV30; clone_size: few; d_call: -; j_call: TRBJ1-2; cdr3_aa: CAWGAVGGYTF; cdr3_nt: TGTGCCTGGGGGGCAGTAGGCGGCTACACCTTC
cdr3_length: 20; v_call: TRBV5-1; clone_size: -; d_call: -; j_call: TRBJ2-1; cdr3_aa: CASSQPPGDLTSSLYNEQFF; cdr3_nt: TGCGCCAGCAGCCAGCCACCAGGGGACCTGACTAGCAGCTTATACAATGAGCAGTTCTTC
cdr3_length: 14; v_call: TRBV5-1; clone_size: -; d_call: TRBD1; j_call: TRBJ2-3; cdr3_aa: CASSPQTGTDTQYF; cdr3_nt: TGCGCCAGCAGCCCACAGACAGGGACAGATACGCAGTATTTT
cdr3_length: 17; v_call: TRBV23-1; clone_size: -; d_call: TRBD1; j_call: TRBJ1-5; cdr3_aa: CASSQGGTGRNNQPQHF; cdr3_nt: TGCGCCAGCAGTCAGGGCGGGACAGGGCGGAACAATCAGCCCCAGCATTTT
cdr3_length: 15; v_call: TRBV6-1; clone_size: -; d_call: TRBD1; j_call: TRBJ1-5; cdr3_aa: CASSVTGDSNQPQHF; cdr3_nt: TGTGCCAGCAGTGTGACAGGGGATAGCAATCAGCCCCAGCATTTT
cdr3_length: 15; v_call: TRBV5-1; clone_size: few; d_call: TRBD1; j_call: TRBJ1-1; cdr3_aa: CASSPQTGTNTEAFF; cdr3_nt: TGCGCCAGCAGCCCGCAGACAGGGACGAACACTGAAGCTTTCTTT
cdr3_length: 17; v_call: TRBV7-6; clone_size: -; d_call: TRBD1; j_call: TRBJ2-5; cdr3_aa: CASSLRDRGITQETQYF; cdr3_nt: TGTGCCAGCAGCCTCCGGGACAGGGGAATCACCCAAGAGACCCAGTACTTC
cdr3_length: 13; v_call: TRBV21-1; clone_size: -; d_call: -; j_call: TRBJ1-2; cdr3_aa: CASSTGRGHGYTF; cdr3_nt: TGTGCCAGCAGCACGGGCAGGGGACATGGCTACACCTTC
cdr3_length: 16; v_call: TRBV21-1; clone_size: -; d_call: -; j_call: TRBJ1-1; cdr3_aa: CASSKVFGLGNTEAFF; cdr3_nt: -
cdr3_length: 15; v_call: TRBV7-7; clone_size: few; d_call: TRBD1; j_call: TRBJ2-1; cdr3_aa: CASSPGRGPDNEQFF; cdr3_nt: TGTGCCAGCAGCCCCGGCAGGGGGCCTGACAATGAGCAGTTCTTC
cdr3_length: 13; v_call: TRBV6-1; clone_size: -; d_call: TRBD1; j_call: TRBJ2-5; cdr3_aa: CASSRQGLETQYF; cdr3_nt: TGTGCCAGCAGTCGACAGGGCCTGGAGACCCAGTACTTC
cdr3_length: 18; v_call: TRBV15; clone_size: -; d_call: TRBD1; j_call: TRBJ2-1; cdr3_aa: CATSSSLGGPSTYNEQFF; cdr3_nt: TGTGCCACCAGCAGTTCCTTAGGGGGCCCTAGCACCTACAATGAGCAGTTCTTC
cdr3_length: 15; v_call: TRBV13; clone_size: -; d_call: TRBD1; j_call: TRBJ2-1; cdr3_aa: CASSPPGQGYNEQFF; cdr3_nt: TGTGCCAGCAGCCCACCCGGACAGGGGTACAATGAGCAGTTCTTC
cdr3_length: 16; v_call: TRBV7-3; clone_size: once; d_call: TRBD2; j_call: TRBJ2-3; cdr3_aa: CASSLMGTRGTDTQYF; cdr3_nt: TGTGCCAGCAGCTTAATGGGGACTAGGGGCACAGATACGCAGTATTTT
cdr3_length: 17; v_call: TRBV4-2; clone_size: -; d_call: -; j_call: TRBJ1-1; cdr3_aa: CASSQRATGKSNTEAFF; cdr3_nt: TGTGCCAGCAGCCAGCGAGCGACAGGAAAATCGAACACTGAAGCTTTCTTT
cdr3_length: 17; v_call: TRBV19; clone_size: -; d_call: -; j_call: TRBJ1-4; cdr3_aa: CASSPTSGIGTNEKLFF; cdr3_nt: TGTGCCAGTAGTCCAACCTCGGGTATTGGGACTAATGAAAAACTGTTTTTT
cdr3_length: 14; v_call: TRBV6-1; clone_size: -; d_call: -; j_call: TRBJ1-5; cdr3_aa: CASRNLGGNQPQHF; cdr3_nt: TGTGCCAGCAGGAATCTTGGGGGGAATCAGCCCCAGCATTTT
cdr3_length: 12; v_call: TRBV29-1; clone_size: -; d_call: TRBD1; j_call: TRBJ1-2; cdr3_aa: CSVRGQFYGYTF; cdr3_nt: TGCAGCGTTAGGGGGCAGTTCTATGGCTACACCTTC
cdr3_length: 15; v_call: TRBV9; clone_size: -; d_call: TRBD1; j_call: TRBJ1-1; cdr3_aa: CASSVNRQGETEAFF; cdr3_nt: TGTGCCAGCAGCGTAAATCGACAGGGGGAGACTGAAGCTTTCTTT
cdr3_length: 14; v_call: TRBV5-1; clone_size: few; d_call: -; j_call: TRBJ1-6; cdr3_aa: CASSQGQSNSPLHF; cdr3_nt: TGCGCCAGCAGCCAAGGACAGTCTAATTCACCCCTCCACTTT
cdr3_length: 13; v_call: TRBV6-5; clone_size: -; d_call: -; j_call: TRBJ2-3; cdr3_aa: CAPPGIRTDTQYF; cdr3_nt: TGTGCCCCCCCCGGGATCCGCACAGATACGCAGTATTTT
cdr3_length: 15; v_call: TRBV30; clone_size: few; d_call: TRBD1; j_call: TRBJ1-6; cdr3_aa: CAWNLQGAMDSPLHF; cdr3_nt: TGTGCCTGGAACCTCCAGGGGGCGATGGATTCACCCCTCCACTTT
cdr3_length: 16; v_call: TRBV19; clone_size: -; d_call: TRBD1; j_call: TRBJ2-3; cdr3_aa: CASSIVGRGRTDTQYF; cdr3_nt: TGTGCCAGTAGTATAGTAGGCAGGGGGCGAACAGATACGCAGTATTTT
cdr3_length: 13; v_call: TRBV28; clone_size: -; d_call: TRBD1; j_call: TRBJ1-2; cdr3_aa: CASNRDRIYGYTF; cdr3_nt: TGTGCCAGCAACCGGGACAGAATCTATGGCTACACCTTC
cdr3_length: 16; v_call: TRBV5-4; clone_size: -; d_call: -; j_call: TRBJ2-6; cdr3_aa: CASSPRVSGGANVLTF; cdr3_nt: TGTGCCAGCAGCCCCCGGGTTTCGGGGGGGGCCAACGTCCTGACTTTC
cdr3_length: 14; v_call: TRBV7-9; clone_size: -; d_call: TRBD1; j_call: TRBJ2-1; cdr3_aa: CASSADRVHNEQFF; cdr3_nt: TGTGCCAGCAGCGCGGACAGGGTACACAATGAGCAGTTCTTC
cdr3_length: 15; v_call: TRBV6-5; clone_size: -; d_call: -; j_call: TRBJ2-2; cdr3_aa: CASSSTDLNTGELFF; cdr3_nt: TGTGCCAGCAGTAGCACGGACTTAAACACCGGGGAGCTGTTTTTT
cdr3_length: 16; v_call: TRBV11-2; clone_size: -; d_call: TRBD2; j_call: TRBJ2-1; cdr3_aa: CASSLMGLAPYNEQFF; cdr3_nt: TGTGCCAGCAGCTTAATGGGACTAGCGCCTTACAATGAGCAGTTCTTC
cdr3_length: 14; v_call: TRBV7-6; clone_size: -; d_call: -; j_call: TRBJ2-7; cdr3_aa: CASSVGTFSYEQYF; cdr3_nt: TGTGCCAGCAGCGTAGGGACTTTCTCCTACGAGCAGTACTTC
cdr3_length: 14; v_call: TRBV30; clone_size: -; d_call: TRBD1; j_call: TRBJ1-2; cdr3_aa: CASGGLQGAGGYTF; cdr3_nt: TGTGCCTCAGGGGGCCTACAGGGGGCTGGTGGCTACACCTTC
cdr3_length: 16; v_call: TRBV9; clone_size: few; d_call: TRBD2; j_call: TRBJ2-3; cdr3_aa: CASSALLAGGTDTQYF; cdr3_nt: TGTGCCAGCAGCGCCCTACTAGCGGGGGGGACAGATACGCAGTATTTT
cdr3_length: 17; v_call: TRBV9; clone_size: -; d_call: -; j_call: TRBJ2-2; cdr3_aa: CASSVAGATKNTGELFF; cdr3_nt: TGTGCCAGCAGCGTAGCGGGAGCCACTAAGAACACCGGGGAGCTGTTTTTT
cdr3_length: 15; v_call: TRBV27; clone_size: -; d_call: TRBD2; j_call: TRBJ2-1; cdr3_aa: CASSLILAGRDEQFF; cdr3_nt: TGTGCCAGCAGTTTAATACTAGCGGGAAGGGATGAGCAGTTCTTC
cdr3_length: 16; v_call: TRBV7-3; clone_size: -; d_call: TRBD2; j_call: TRBJ2-3; cdr3_aa: CASSSGGGRKTDTQYF; cdr3_nt: TGTGCCAGCAGCTCGGGGGGGGGCCGTAAAACAGATACGCAGTATTTT
cdr3_length: 13; v_call: TRBV11-2; clone_size: -; d_call: -; j_call: TRBJ2-7; cdr3_aa: CASSWASTYEQYF; cdr3_nt: TGTGCCAGCAGCTGGGCTTCAACCTACGAGCAGTACTTC
cdr3_length: 16; v_call: TRBV4-2; clone_size: -; d_call: TRBD1; j_call: TRBJ1-2; cdr3_aa: CASSQLDRGRIYGYTF; cdr3_nt: TGTGCCAGCAGCCAACTGGACAGGGGGCGAATCTATGGCTACACCTTC
cdr3_length: 15; v_call: TRBV27; clone_size: -; d_call: -; j_call: TRBJ1-2; cdr3_aa: CASSSRGRLIYGYTF; cdr3_nt: TGTGCCAGCAGTTCCAGAGGAAGGCTCATCTATGGCTACACCTTC
cdr3_length: 14; v_call: TRBV2; clone_size: -; d_call: TRBD2; j_call: TRBJ2-7; cdr3_aa: CASGPGGTSYEQYF; cdr3_nt: TGTGCCAGCGGGCCCGGGGGGACCTCCTACGAGCAGTACTTC
cdr3_length: 13; v_call: TRBV30; clone_size: -; d_call: -; j_call: TRBJ1-2; cdr3_aa: CAWSWRQEGGYTF; cdr3_nt: TGTGCCTGGAGTTGGAGGCAGGAGGGTGGCTACACCTTC
cdr3_length: 16; v_call: TRBV15; clone_size: -; d_call: -; j_call: TRBJ2-2; cdr3_aa: CATSRDLQGITGELFF; cdr3_nt: TGTGCCACCAGCAGAGATCTCCAGGGGATCACCGGGGAGCTGTTTTTT